This T cell receptor (beta chain) was identified during a study of blood T cell repertoires in COVID-19. Participants had their cohort set by participant-reported clinical history. Many counts were recorded for this clone. The CDR3 length is 18 residues. Trimming removed 9 bases from V and 1 base from J; junction bases left unmatched: 11. Germline loops: CDR1 KGHDR, CDR2 SFDVKD. Only in-frame clones appear in the TCRdb table, and some are missing; sequencing was by immunoSEQ multiplex PCR. The sample comprises 300,000 to 400,000 clones, around 84% of which are singletons, and about 1.9% rests with the top ten.

The sample consisted of PBMCs or T cells enriched from blood (not recorded which). The chain joins TRBV24-1 to TRBJ2-6, with TRBD1 identical over 10 bases. This clonotype was obtained from a woman younger than 45 who had been exposed to COVID-19. In DNA, the CDR3 is TGTGCCACCTCAGCCCGACAGGGGGCAATATCTGGGGCCAACGTCCTGACTTTC. Its protein product is CATSARQGAISGANVLTF.